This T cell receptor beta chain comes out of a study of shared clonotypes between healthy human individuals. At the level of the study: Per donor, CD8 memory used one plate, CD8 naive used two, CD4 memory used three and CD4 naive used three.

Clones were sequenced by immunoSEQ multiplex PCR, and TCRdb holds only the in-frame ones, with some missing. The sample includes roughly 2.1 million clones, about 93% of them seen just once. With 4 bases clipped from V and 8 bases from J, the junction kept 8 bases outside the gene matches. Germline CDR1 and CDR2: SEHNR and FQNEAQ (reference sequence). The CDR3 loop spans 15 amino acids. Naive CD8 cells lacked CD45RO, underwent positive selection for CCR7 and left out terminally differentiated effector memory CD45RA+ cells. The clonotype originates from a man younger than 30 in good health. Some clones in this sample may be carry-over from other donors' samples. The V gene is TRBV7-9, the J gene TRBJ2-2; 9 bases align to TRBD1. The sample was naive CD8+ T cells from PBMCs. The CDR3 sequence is CASSWGTGTVGELFF. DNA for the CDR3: TGTGCCAGCAGCTGGGGGACAGGGACAGTTGGGGAGCTGTTTTTT.